This entry is about one T cell receptor beta chain. The data were obtained in a study of blood T cell repertoires in COVID-19. Study in general: Sites in the United States, Italy and Spain provided acute and convalescent COVID-19 samples. PBMCs, B-cell-depleted T cells, or T cells were the source of the cDNA or gDNA that made up the material.

Data came from immunoSEQ multiplex PCR; TCRdb stores just in-frame clones and leaves some out. The sample contains about 330,000 clones, around 82% of which appear only once. Input material: peripheral blood. The source is a woman between 45 and 60 years old with acute or convalescent COVID-19.

Here the CDR3 DNA reads TGTGCCAGCAGCTTGGACAGGGTGAACACTGAAGCTTTCTTT. This sequence encodes CASSLDRVNTEAFF. The chain employs TRBV5-4 and TRBJ1-1; D is possibly TRBD1 (6 bases). Per germline, CDR1 SGHNT and CDR2 YYREEE (reference sequence). Trimming took off 0 bases at V and 0 bases at J, with 6 bases between the two ends. The length of the CDR3 is 14 residues.